Below, 7 T cell receptor beta chains from the same sample are listed, as sequenced in a study of beta chain features in type 1 diabetes. Study conclusions and caveats: The study found moderately but significantly shorter TCRB CDR3s in all four CD4+ subsets of Type 1 diabetes patients.

Antigens for these TCRs are unknown. Sequencing targeted expressed TCRB transcripts, as all isolated RNA had been reverse transcribed. TCRdb's table, derived via immunoSEQ multiplex PCR, lists solely in-frame clones and lacks some. The sample includes about 740,000 clones, around an eighth seen only once; the top ten take less than 0.025%. What was sequenced was naive CD4+ T cells from blood. The receptors come from a man aged 18-30 years with type 1 diabetes.

This rearrangement joins TRBV28 to TRBJ2-3; the match to TRBD2 covers 16 bases. Germline trimming cut 5 bases from V and 2 bases from J; bases unmatched to any gene: 7. In germline, CDR1 is MDHEN, CDR2 SYDVKM. This CDR3 is built from 18 residues. CDR3 DNA sequence: TGTGCCAGCAGTACTCCGGGACTAGCGGGGGGGCCCACAGATACGCAGTATTTT. Protein sequence: CASSTPGLAGGPTDTQYF.

The chain carries TRBV18 and TRBJ2-1; D may be TRBD1 (5 bases). The CDR3 totals 15 residues. CDR1 KGHSH and CDR2 LQKENI come from the germline V gene. V lost 2 bases and J 3 bases, leaving 11 bases between the germline ends. CDR3 nucleotide sequence: TGTGCCAGCTCACCAGGGCAGGGATACTACAATGAGCAGTTCTTC. It translates to CASSPGQGYYNEQFF.

The V call is TRBV6-5, the J call TRBJ2-6; D is uncertain. V was cut by 8 bases and J by 1 base, with 6 bases left in between. The V gene's germline CDR1 is MNHEY and CDR2 SVGAGI. This CDR3 spans 13 amino acids. The CDR3 loop is CASRRSGANVLTF. CDR3 nucleotides: TGTGCCAGCCGGAGATCTGGGGCCAACGTCCTGACTTTC.

This clone has a handful of counts. The V call is TRBV5-1, the J call TRBJ1-1; D unresolved. The length of the CDR3 is 15 residues. From germline, CDR1 is SGHRS and CDR2 YFSETQ. Trimming pared 0 bases from V and 10 bases from J, leaving 19 bases between. CDR3 amino acids: CASSLDLPKIGGAFF. The DNA for the CDR3 is TGCGCCAGCAGCTTGGACCTTCCGAAAATAGGAGGAGCTTTCTTT.

The V call is TRBV29-1, the J call TRBJ2-7, with D possibly matching TRBD1 (6 bases). From germline, CDR1 is SQVTM and CDR2 ANQGSEA. V shed 5 bases and J shed 2 bases, with 13 bases lying between them. This CDR3 region has 13 residues. Here the CDR3 DNA reads TGCAGCGTTCCAGGGGTATCCCCCTACGAGCAGTACTTC. As protein: CSVPGVSPYEQYF.

The chain employs TRBV7-2 and TRBJ1-6, with 11 positions matching TRBD1. Germline CDR1 and CDR2: SGHTA and FQGNSA. The CDR3 length is 18 residues. J was trimmed by 6 bases and V by 5 bases; bases with no gene match: 12. The CDR3 here is CASSPTKGQGASNSPLHF. The CDR3 bases are TGTGCCAGCAGCCCTACAAAAGGACAGGGGGCTTCTAATTCACCCCTCCACTTT.

The CDR3 DNA is TGTGCCATCATGTCGGGGGGCTGGAATGAGCAGTTCTTC. Amino acid sequence: CAIMSGGWNEQFF. The chain has TRBV6-5 and TRBJ2-1; D possibly corresponds to TRBD2 (7 bases). Germline-derived CDR1 and CDR2 are MNHEY and SVGAGI. The CDR3 contains 13 residues. Between the trimmed V and J ends, which lost 10 bases and 7 bases, there was a span of 17 bases.